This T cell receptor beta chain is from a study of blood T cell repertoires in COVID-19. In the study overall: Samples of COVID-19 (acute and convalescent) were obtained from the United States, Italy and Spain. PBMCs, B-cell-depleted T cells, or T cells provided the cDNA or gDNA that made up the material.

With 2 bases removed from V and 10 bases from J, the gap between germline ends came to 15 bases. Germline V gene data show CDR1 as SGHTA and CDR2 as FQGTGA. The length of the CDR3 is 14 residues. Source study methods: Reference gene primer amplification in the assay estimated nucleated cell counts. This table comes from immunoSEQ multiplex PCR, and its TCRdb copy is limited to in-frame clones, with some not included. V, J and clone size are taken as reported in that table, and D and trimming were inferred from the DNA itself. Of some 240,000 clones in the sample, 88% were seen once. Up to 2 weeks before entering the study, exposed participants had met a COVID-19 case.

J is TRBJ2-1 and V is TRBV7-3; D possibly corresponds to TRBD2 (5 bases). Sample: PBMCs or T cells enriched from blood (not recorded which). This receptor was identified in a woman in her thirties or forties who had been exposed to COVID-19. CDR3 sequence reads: CASSLGSSLGEQFF. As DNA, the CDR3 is TGTGCCAGCAGCTTAGGTTCTAGCCTGGGGGAGCAGTTCTTC.